Listed below are T cell receptor beta chains from one sample, sequenced in a study of cytomegalovirus exposure and HLA in healthy donors. The table came from immunoSEQ multiplex PCR; TCRdb's copy has only in-frame clones and leaves some out. The table includes 300,000 or so clones, 84% detected once. The material sequenced was PBMCs. The receptors here all came from a woman between 35 and 50 years old in good health and CMV-seropositive. Both conserved end residues are part of each CDR3. The order of the fields is clone size, V gene, CDR3 length, D gene, J gene, CDR3 protein, CDR3 DNA. A D gene is named only where the DNA matches it firmly. The listing skips clone size in some rows; elsewhere it reads once, few, many or a size class.

clone_size: NA; v_call: TRBV30; cdr3_length: 11; d_call: TRBD2; j_call: TRBJ2-1; cdr3_aa: CACIGLGEQFF; cdr3_nt: TGTGCCTGTATTGGACTAGGCGAGCAGTTCTTC
clone_size: NA; v_call: TRBV30; cdr3_length: 12; d_call: NA; j_call: TRBJ2-3; cdr3_aa: CAWEGELYTQYF; cdr3_nt: TGTGCCTGGGAGGGGGAGCTATATACGCAGTATTTT
clone_size: few; v_call: TRBV19; cdr3_length: 15; d_call: TRBD2; j_call: TRBJ2-2; cdr3_aa: CASGTSGRNTGELFF; cdr3_nt: TGTGCCAGTGGGACTAGCGGGAGGAACACCGGGGAGCTGTTTTTT
clone_size: NA; v_call: TRBV6-6; cdr3_length: 16; d_call: TRBD1; j_call: TRBJ1-2; cdr3_aa: CASSPSSGQGQAGYTF; cdr3_nt: TGTGCCAGCAGCCCGTCTTCAGGACAGGGCCAAGCGGGCTACACCTTC
clone_size: NA; v_call: TRBV27; cdr3_length: 16; d_call: TRBD2; j_call: TRBJ2-7; cdr3_aa: CASTRTSGRALFEQYF; cdr3_nt: TGTGCCAGCACCCGGACTAGCGGGAGGGCCCTGTTTGAGCAGTACTTC
clone_size: NA; v_call: TRBV15; cdr3_length: 15; d_call: TRBD1; j_call: TRBJ2-3; cdr3_aa: CATSRDRGLTDTQYF; cdr3_nt: TGTGCCACCAGCAGAGACAGGGGGCTCACAGATACGCAGTATTTT
clone_size: NA; v_call: TRBV7-9; cdr3_length: 15; d_call: NA; j_call: TRBJ1-1; cdr3_aa: CASSLEGGPGTEAFF; cdr3_nt: TGTGCCAGCAGCTTAGAGGGGGGGCCAGGGACTGAAGCTTTCTTT
clone_size: NA; v_call: TRBV6-1; cdr3_length: 14; d_call: TRBD1; j_call: TRBJ1-2; cdr3_aa: CASSEAGDSYGYTF; cdr3_nt: TGTGCCAGCAGTGAAGCGGGGGACAGCTATGGCTACACCTTC
clone_size: NA; v_call: TRBV19; cdr3_length: 16; d_call: TRBD1; j_call: TRBJ1-5; cdr3_aa: CASSIKTGDAGQPQHF; cdr3_nt: TGTGCCAGTAGTATTAAAACAGGGGATGCAGGACAGCCCCAGCATTTT
clone_size: once; v_call: TRBV7-7; cdr3_length: 16; d_call: TRBD1; j_call: TRBJ2-5; cdr3_aa: CASSLVPYRGEETQYF; cdr3_nt: TGTGCTAGCAGCTTAGTCCCTTACAGGGGGGAAGAGACCCAGTACTTC
clone_size: NA; v_call: TRBV7-2; cdr3_length: 17; d_call: TRBD1; j_call: TRBJ1-3; cdr3_aa: CASSAFWDRRSGNTIYF; cdr3_nt: TGTGCCAGCAGCGCCTTTTGGGACAGGCGCTCTGGAAACACCATATATTTT
clone_size: NA; v_call: TRBV28; cdr3_length: 12; d_call: NA; j_call: TRBJ2-7; cdr3_aa: CASSLTGRGQYF; cdr3_nt: TGTGCCAGCAGTTTAACGGGTCGGGGGCAGTACTTC
clone_size: NA; v_call: TRBV13; cdr3_length: 18; d_call: NA; j_call: TRBJ1-6; cdr3_aa: CASSSSWAGADGNSPLHF; cdr3_nt: TGTGCCAGCAGCTCGTCTTGGGCAGGGGCCGATGGTAATTCACCCCTCCACTTT
clone_size: NA; v_call: TRBV15; cdr3_length: 14; d_call: NA; j_call: TRBJ1-4; cdr3_aa: CATSRDWGNEKLFF; cdr3_nt: TGTGCCACCAGCAGAGATTGGGGCAATGAAAAACTGTTTTTT
clone_size: NA; v_call: TRBV18; cdr3_length: 18; d_call: NA; j_call: TRBJ2-2; cdr3_aa: CASSQDSIGPVNTGELFF; cdr3_nt: TGTGCCAGCTCTCAAGACAGTATCGGGCCCGTGAACACCGGGGAGCTGTTTTTT
clone_size: NA; v_call: TRBV7-9; cdr3_length: 16; d_call: TRBD1; j_call: TRBJ2-5; cdr3_aa: CASSSQTGAQGETQYF; cdr3_nt: TGTGCCAGCAGCTCTCAGACAGGGGCGCAGGGAGAGACCCAGTACTTC
clone_size: NA; v_call: TRBV28; cdr3_length: 14; d_call: TRBD2; j_call: TRBJ2-7; cdr3_aa: CASRTSGASYEQYF; cdr3_nt: TGTGCCAGCAGGACTAGCGGCGCCTCCTACGAGCAGTACTTC
clone_size: NA; v_call: TRBV12-5; cdr3_length: 17; d_call: NA; j_call: TRBJ2-7; cdr3_aa: CASGLGERGPPSYEQYF; cdr3_nt: TGTGCTAGTGGTTTGGGCGAACGCGGGCCACCGTCCTACGAGCAGTACTTC
clone_size: NA; v_call: TRBV5-8; cdr3_length: 16; d_call: TRBD1; j_call: TRBJ1-5; cdr3_aa: CASSSDLGQGHQPQHF; cdr3_nt: TGTGCCAGCAGCTCCGACCTCGGACAGGGGCATCAGCCCCAGCATTTT
clone_size: NA; v_call: TRBV29-1; cdr3_length: 13; d_call: NA; j_call: TRBJ2-5; cdr3_aa: CSAGTTRKETQYF; cdr3_nt: TGCAGCGCAGGGACAACACGTAAAGAGACCCAGTACTTC
clone_size: NA; v_call: TRBV6-5; cdr3_length: 14; d_call: TRBD1; j_call: TRBJ2-2; cdr3_aa: CASRSTGVTGELFF; cdr3_nt: TGTGCCAGCCGATCGACAGGGGTCACCGGGGAGCTGTTTTTT
clone_size: few; v_call: TRBV6-1; cdr3_length: 11; d_call: NA; j_call: TRBJ2-1; cdr3_aa: CASSETTEQFF; cdr3_nt: TGTGCCAGCAGTGAAACAACGGAGCAGTTCTTC
clone_size: NA; v_call: TRBV29-1; cdr3_length: 13; d_call: NA; j_call: TRBJ1-1; cdr3_aa: CSVEAPRGTEAFF; cdr3_nt: TGCAGCGTTGAAGCACCTCGGGGCACTGAAGCTTTCTTT
clone_size: few; v_call: TRBV18; cdr3_length: 15; d_call: TRBD1; j_call: TRBJ1-2; cdr3_aa: CASSPGRDRAYGYTF; cdr3_nt: TGTGCCAGCTCACCAGGACGGGACAGGGCCTATGGCTACACCTTC
clone_size: NA; v_call: TRBV4-3; cdr3_length: 19; d_call: NA; j_call: TRBJ1-5; cdr3_aa: CASSQDPVQTGIGNQPQHF; cdr3_nt: TGCGCCAGCAGCCAAGATCCGGTACAGACGGGAATCGGAAATCAGCCCCAGCATTTT
clone_size: once; v_call: TRBV28; cdr3_length: 15; d_call: TRBD1; j_call: TRBJ1-1; cdr3_aa: CASSNYAGGKAEAFF; cdr3_nt: TGTGCCAGCAGCAATTACGCAGGGGGCAAAGCTGAAGCTTTCTTT
clone_size: NA; v_call: TRBV25-1; cdr3_length: 12; d_call: NA; j_call: TRBJ2-7; cdr3_aa: CASSGTGTGQYF; cdr3_nt: TGTGCCAGCAGTGGAACCGGGACTGGACAGTACTTC
clone_size: NA; v_call: TRBV7-7; cdr3_length: 15; d_call: TRBD2; j_call: TRBJ2-5; cdr3_aa: CASSPGLADQETQYF; cdr3_nt: TGTGCCAGCAGCCCGGGACTAGCGGACCAAGAGACCCAGTACTTC
clone_size: NA; v_call: TRBV5-1; cdr3_length: 16; d_call: TRBD1; j_call: TRBJ2-5; cdr3_aa: CASSGQGQGFQETQYF; cdr3_nt: TGCGCCAGCAGCGGCCAGGGACAGGGGTTCCAAGAGACCCAGTACTTC
clone_size: NA; v_call: TRBV4-3; cdr3_length: 17; d_call: TRBD2; j_call: TRBJ2-2; cdr3_aa: CASSQVGSGSNTGELFF; cdr3_nt: TGCGCCAGCAGCCAAGTGGGTAGCGGGAGTAACACCGGGGAGCTGTTTTTT
clone_size: NA; v_call: TRBV10-3; cdr3_length: 13; d_call: TRBD1; j_call: TRBJ1-2; cdr3_aa: CAISDSTGLGYTF; cdr3_nt: TGTGCCATCAGTGATTCGACAGGGCTTGGCTACACCTTC
clone_size: once; v_call: TRBV29-1; cdr3_length: 17; d_call: TRBD2; j_call: TRBJ2-1; cdr3_aa: CSASGLAGGGSSNEQFF; cdr3_nt: TGCAGCGCCTCGGGACTAGCGGGCGGGGGGTCTTCCAATGAGCAGTTCTTC
clone_size: NA; v_call: TRBV5-4; cdr3_length: 13; d_call: NA; j_call: TRBJ1-2; cdr3_aa: CASSLSDNYGYTF; cdr3_nt: TGTGCCAGCAGCTTGTCAGATAACTATGGCTACACCTTC
clone_size: NA; v_call: TRBV7-9; cdr3_length: 16; d_call: TRBD2; j_call: TRBJ2-7; cdr3_aa: CASSPRTSGGTYEQYF; cdr3_nt: TGTGCCAGCAGCCCGAGGACTAGCGGGGGAACCTACGAGCAGTACTTC
clone_size: NA; v_call: TRBV7-8; cdr3_length: 16; d_call: NA; j_call: TRBJ1-5; cdr3_aa: CASSLVPVYSNQPQHF; cdr3_nt: TGTGCCAGCAGCTTAGTTCCTGTTTATAGCAATCAGCCCCAGCATTTT
clone_size: NA; v_call: TRBV7-6; cdr3_length: 15; d_call: NA; j_call: TRBJ2-7; cdr3_aa: CASSLILSGAAEQYF; cdr3_nt: TGTGCCAGCAGCTTGATTTTGAGTGGGGCGGCCGAGCAGTACTTC
clone_size: NA; v_call: TRBV9; cdr3_length: 17; d_call: NA; j_call: TRBJ1-5; cdr3_aa: CASSVAVSVYSNQPQHF; cdr3_nt: TGTGCCAGCAGCGTAGCAGTCAGCGTCTATAGCAATCAGCCCCAGCATTTT
clone_size: NA; v_call: TRBV7-7; cdr3_length: 13; d_call: NA; j_call: TRBJ2-3; cdr3_aa: CASSKDRGDTQYF; cdr3_nt: TGTGCCAGCAGCAAAGACCGGGGGGATACGCAGTATTTT
clone_size: NA; v_call: TRBV18; cdr3_length: 15; d_call: NA; j_call: TRBJ2-7; cdr3_aa: CASSRNRARIYEQYF; cdr3_nt: TGTGCCAGCTCAAGAAACAGGGCCCGCATCTACGAGCAGTACTTC
clone_size: NA; v_call: TRBV27; cdr3_length: 15; d_call: TRBD2; j_call: TRBJ2-1; cdr3_aa: CASSFLAGAYSEQFF; cdr3_nt: TGTGCCAGCAGTTTCCTAGCGGGAGCTTATAGTGAGCAGTTCTTC
clone_size: NA; v_call: TRBV27; cdr3_length: 16; d_call: TRBD2; j_call: TRBJ2-1; cdr3_aa: CASSLGTSGPYNEQFF; cdr3_nt: TGTGCCAGCAGTTTAGGGACTAGCGGCCCCTACAATGAGCAGTTCTTC
clone_size: NA; v_call: TRBV5-4; cdr3_length: 15; d_call: NA; j_call: TRBJ2-1; cdr3_aa: CASSLALGDYNEQFF; cdr3_nt: TGTGCCAGCAGCTTGGCCCTCGGTGATTACAATGAGCAGTTCTTC
clone_size: once; v_call: TRBV5-1; cdr3_length: 15; d_call: NA; j_call: TRBJ1-1; cdr3_aa: CASSDQTGMNTEAFF; cdr3_nt: TGCGCCAGCAGCGACCAAACAGGGATGAACACTGAAGCTTTCTTT
clone_size: NA; v_call: TRBV4-1; cdr3_length: 18; d_call: NA; j_call: TRBJ1-4; cdr3_aa: CASSQDSTLYATNEKLFF; cdr3_nt: TGCGCCAGCAGCCAAGATAGCACCCTCTATGCAACTAATGAAAAACTGTTTTTT
clone_size: once; v_call: TRBV28; cdr3_length: 15; d_call: TRBD2; j_call: TRBJ2-7; cdr3_aa: CASSSTPAGGYEQYF; cdr3_nt: TGTGCCAGCAGCTCCACTCCAGCGGGAGGTTACGAGCAGTACTTC
clone_size: NA; v_call: TRBV28; cdr3_length: 14; d_call: NA; j_call: TRBJ1-2; cdr3_aa: CASKFPGSNYGYTF; cdr3_nt: TGTGCCAGCAAATTCCCGGGGTCTAACTATGGCTACACCTTC
clone_size: NA; v_call: TRBV7-2; cdr3_length: 18; d_call: TRBD2; j_call: TRBJ2-4; cdr3_aa: CASSLGAAGGRFLNIQYF; cdr3_nt: TGTGCCAGCAGCTTAGGGGCAGCGGGAGGGCGATTTTTAAACATTCAGTACTTC
clone_size: NA; v_call: TRBV30; cdr3_length: 15; d_call: TRBD1; j_call: TRBJ2-3; cdr3_aa: CAWSKRGQSTDTQYF; cdr3_nt: TGTGCCTGGAGCAAGAGGGGACAGAGCACAGATACGCAGTATTTT
clone_size: NA; v_call: TRBV7-3; cdr3_length: 16; d_call: TRBD1; j_call: TRBJ1-2; cdr3_aa: CASSLRGQGDPSGYTF; cdr3_nt: TGTGCCAGCAGCTTGAGGGGGCAGGGTGACCCCAGTGGCTACACCTTC
clone_size: NA; v_call: TRBV18; cdr3_length: 14; d_call: TRBD1; j_call: TRBJ1-1; cdr3_aa: CASSFGQGNTEAFF; cdr3_nt: TGTGCCAGCTCATTTGGACAGGGGAACACTGAAGCTTTCTTT
clone_size: NA; v_call: TRBV6-5; cdr3_length: 16; d_call: NA; j_call: TRBJ2-3; cdr3_aa: CASSSWDTPSTDTQYF; cdr3_nt: TGTGCCAGCAGTTCCTGGGACACCCCTAGCACAGATACGCAGTATTTT
clone_size: NA; v_call: TRBV6-6; cdr3_length: 15; d_call: TRBD2; j_call: TRBJ2-1; cdr3_aa: CASSSSAGANNEQFF; cdr3_nt: TGTGCCAGCAGTTCCTCAGCGGGAGCAAACAATGAGCAGTTCTTC
clone_size: NA; v_call: TRBV25-1; cdr3_length: 15; d_call: NA; j_call: TRBJ1-2; cdr3_aa: CASSGRTTRRGGYTF; cdr3_nt: TGTGCCAGCAGTGGTAGGACAACTCGTCGAGGTGGCTACACCTTC
clone_size: NA; v_call: TRBV27; cdr3_length: 13; d_call: TRBD2; j_call: TRBJ2-1; cdr3_aa: CASSPGSSGEQFF; cdr3_nt: TGTGCCAGCAGTCCCGGGAGTAGCGGGGAGCAGTTCTTC
clone_size: NA; v_call: TRBV7-8; cdr3_length: 15; d_call: NA; j_call: TRBJ2-7; cdr3_aa: CASSLVDTSSYEQYF; cdr3_nt: TGTGCCAGCAGCTTAGTGGACACCAGCTCCTACGAGCAGTACTTC
clone_size: NA; v_call: TRBV6-5; cdr3_length: 15; d_call: NA; j_call: TRBJ1-1; cdr3_aa: CASSYQGFINTEAFF; cdr3_nt: TGTGCCAGCAGTTACCAGGGGTTTATAAACACTGAAGCTTTCTTT
clone_size: NA; v_call: TRBV18; cdr3_length: 15; d_call: TRBD2; j_call: TRBJ2-3; cdr3_aa: CASSPPGLETDTQYF; cdr3_nt: TGTGCCAGCTCACCACCGGGACTAGAGACAGATACGCAGTATTTT
clone_size: NA; v_call: TRBV2; cdr3_length: 14; d_call: NA; j_call: TRBJ2-7; cdr3_aa: CASSGQREPYEQYF; cdr3_nt: TGTGCCAGCAGCGGACAGAGGGAACCCTACGAGCAGTACTTC